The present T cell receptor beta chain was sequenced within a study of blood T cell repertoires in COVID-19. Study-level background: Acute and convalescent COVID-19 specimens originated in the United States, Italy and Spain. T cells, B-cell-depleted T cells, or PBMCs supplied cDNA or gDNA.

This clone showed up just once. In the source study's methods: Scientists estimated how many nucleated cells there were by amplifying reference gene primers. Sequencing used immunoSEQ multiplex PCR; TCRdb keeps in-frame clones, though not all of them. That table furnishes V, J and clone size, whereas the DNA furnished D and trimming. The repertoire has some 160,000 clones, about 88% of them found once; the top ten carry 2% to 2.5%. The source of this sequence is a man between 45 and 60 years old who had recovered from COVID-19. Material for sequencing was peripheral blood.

CDR3 residues: CASSSPGQGMVQPQHF. DNA of the CDR3: TGTGCCAGCAGCTCCCCGGGACAGGGGATGGTTCAGCCCCAGCATTTT. V is TRBV5-8 and J is TRBJ1-5; 10 bases are shared with TRBD1. Germline-derived CDR1 and CDR2 are SGHTS and YDEGEE. With 3 bases clipped from V and 6 bases from J, the junction kept 9 bases outside the gene matches. The CDR3 is made up of 16 amino acids.